Below, 14 T cell receptor beta chains from the same sample are listed, as sequenced in a study of shared clonotypes between healthy human individuals. CD8 cells regarded as naive lacked CD45RO, were positively chosen for CCR7, and omitted terminally differentiated effector memory CD45RA+ cells. Only in-frame clones appear in the TCRdb table, and some are missing; sequencing was by immunoSEQ multiplex PCR. The sample lists about 2 million clones, 85% to 95% occurring once. Sequenced material: naive CD8+ T cells sorted from blood. The source of these receptors is a man aged 18 to 30 in good health.

The chain recombines TRBV4-3 with TRBJ2-5, with TRBD1 matching over 7 bases. CDR3 length: 15 residues. The trim removed 0 bases at V and 5 bases at J, leaving 6 bases unmatched. Germline-derived CDR1 and CDR2 are LGHNA and YSLEER. CDR3 in amino acids: CASSQDSTGSETQYF. The CDR3 coding sequence is TGCGCCAGCAGCCAAGACTCGACAGGGTCGGAGACCCAGTACTTC.

Points on this clone: Within the sample, other DNA sequences also encode this same CDR3. The rearrangement links TRBV4-1 to TRBJ2-1, with unresolved D. Germline CDR1 is MGHRA and CDR2 is YSYEKL. This CDR3 region has 12 residues. Trimming removed 0 bases at V and 10 bases at J, with 7 bases between. The CDR3 reads CASSQDGVEQFF. The CDR3, as DNA: TGCGCCAGCAGCCAAGATGGGGTAGAGCAGTTCTTC.

The genes are TRBV9 and TRBJ2-3; D is uncertain. There are 15 residues in the CDR3. The V gene lost 2 bases and the J gene lost 1 base, with 11 bases spanning the gap. Germline CDR1 is SGDLS and CDR2 is YYNGEE. The DNA of the CDR3 is TGTGCCAGCAGCGTCCATGGTCAGGGCACAGATACGCAGTATTTT. Amino acid sequence: CASSVHGQGTDTQYF. Full variable domain (rest looked up from reference TRBV9 and TRBJ2-3): DSGVTQTPKHLITATGQRVTLRCSPRSGDLSVYWYQQSLDQGLQFLIQYYNGEERAKGNILERFSAQQFPDLHSELNLSSLELGDSALYFCASSVHGQGTDTQYFGPGTRLTVL.

The chain couples TRBV29-1 to TRBJ2-7, with D unresolved. Trimming took 2 bases from V and 0 from J, leaving 8 bases between them. This CDR3 is 13 amino acids long. Per germline, CDR1 SQVTM and CDR2 ANQGSEA. CDR3 DNA: TGCAGCGTTGAATCTGCAGGCTCCTACGAGCAGTACTTC. This encodes CSVESAGSYEQYF.

The chain carries TRBV28 and TRBJ1-2; 7 bases line up with TRBD1. The germline V gene has CDR1 MDHEN and CDR2 SYDVKM. This CDR3 is built from 14 residues. Trimming took 3 bases from V and 4 from J; bases not matched to a gene: 5. This chain's CDR3 is CASSLRGLTYGYTF. The CDR3 nucleotides read TGTGCCAGCAGTTTGAGGGGGCTGACCTATGGCTACACCTTC.

The chain uses TRBV5-4 and TRBJ1-2, with 8 bases matching TRBD1. Per germline, CDR1 SGHNT and CDR2 YYREEE (reference sequence). This CDR3 has 14 amino acids. Trimming removed 3 bases from V and 7 bases from J; junction bases left unmatched: 8. CDR3 in DNA: TGTGCCAGCAGCTCCCGGACAGGGATAAGTGGCTACACCTTC. Residues: CASSSRTGISGYTF.

CDR3 sequence (DNA): TGTGCCAGTAGTATAGCGGCGGGGGGGCAAAACATTCAGTACTTC. This codes for CASSIAAGGQNIQYF. The rearrangement links TRBV19 to TRBJ2-4; 9 bases are a match to TRBD2. The V gene's germline CDR1 is LNHDA and CDR2 SQIVND (reference sequence). CDR3 length equals 15 residues. The J segment lost 5 bases and the V segment lost 1 base, leaving 3 bases of the junction unmatched.

The chain employs TRBV5-5 and TRBJ2-7; D gene uncertain. V lost 2 bases, J lost 4 bases, and 16 bases lay in between. This CDR3 spans 15 amino acids. Per germline, CDR1 SGHKS and CDR2 YYEKEE (reference sequence). CDR3: CASSFSPETFYEQYF. CDR3 DNA sequence: TGTGCCAGCAGCTTTTCCCCGGAGACTTTTTACGAGCAGTACTTC.

CDR3 bases: TGTGCCAGCAGCGAGTCGGGGAGCTACACCTTC. As protein: CASSESGSYTF. The chain combines TRBV9 with TRBJ1-2; unclear D gene. The CDR3 has 11 residues. Germline V gives CDR1 SGDLS, CDR2 YYNGEE. V dropped 3 bases and J dropped 9 bases, with 9 bases sitting between them.

The chain is built from TRBV6-5 and TRBJ2-7; no clear D gene. Deletions cut 6 bases from V and 2 bases from J, with 14 bases between. The CDR3 has 14 residues. CDR1 MNHEY and CDR2 SVGAGI come from the germline V gene. The CDR3 nucleotides read TGTGCCAGCAGCATGTCGGCAGATCCCTACGAGCAGTACTTC. As protein: CASSMSADPYEQYF.

The gene calls are TRBV4-3 and TRBJ2-5, with no clear D. The tail of the sequence fits TRBJ2-7 better, so the J call may be wrong. CDR3 length equals 16 residues. Germline CDR1 is LGHNA and CDR2 is YSLEER. Here the CDR3 DNA reads TGCGCCAGCAGCCAAGGTGGAACCCGGGTAACCTACGAGCAGTACTTC. Translating gives CASSQGGTRVTYEQYF.

The chain uses TRBV6-5 and TRBJ2-2; D uncertain. Germline values: CDR1 MNHEY, CDR2 SVGAGI. CDR3 size: 12 residues. V lost 8 bases and J lost 6, with 10 bases in between. The CDR3 loop is CASREGPGELFF. Here the CDR3 DNA reads TGTGCCAGCCGCGAAGGGCCCGGGGAGCTGTTTTTT.

J is TRBJ2-1 and V is TRBV11-2; D is unclear. Between the trimmed V and J ends, which lost 1 base and 2 bases, there was a span of 9 bases. Germline lookup yields CDR1 SGHAT and CDR2 FQNNGV. The CDR3 is 15 amino acids. In nucleotides, the CDR3 is TGTGCCAGCAGCTTAGGGTACTCGCCCTACAATGAGCAGTTCTTC. Its protein is CASSLGYSPYNEQFF.

The V and J genes are TRBV27 and TRBJ2-7; a weak D match, TRBD2 (6 bases). CDR1 MNHEY and CDR2 SMNVEV come from the germline V gene (reference sequence). This CDR3 spans 13 amino acids. Between the trimmed V and J ends, which lost 3 bases and 6 bases, there was a span of 12 bases. The CDR3 region is CASSFVGSLEQYF. Written as DNA, the CDR3 is TGTGCCAGCAGTTTCGTCGGGAGCCTCGAGCAGTACTTC.